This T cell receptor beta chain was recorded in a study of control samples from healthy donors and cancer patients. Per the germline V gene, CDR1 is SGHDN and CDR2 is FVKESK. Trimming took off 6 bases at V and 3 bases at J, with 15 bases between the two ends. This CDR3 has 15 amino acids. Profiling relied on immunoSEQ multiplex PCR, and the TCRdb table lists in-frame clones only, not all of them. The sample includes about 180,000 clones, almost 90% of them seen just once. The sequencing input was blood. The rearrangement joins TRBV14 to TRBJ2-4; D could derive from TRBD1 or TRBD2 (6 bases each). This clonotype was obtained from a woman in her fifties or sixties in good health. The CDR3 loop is CASSQTGGGKNIQYF. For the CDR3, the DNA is TGTGCCAGCAGTCAGACCGGAGGGGGCAAAAACATTCAGTACTTC.